Described below is a single T cell receptor (beta chain) sequence and its context. No antigen is known for it. Healthy bone marrow donors made up the donors. Sampled while nominally healthy, donors likely had unrecorded immune exposures. This sample was included in a study of cytomegalovirus exposure and HLA in healthy donors. Overall study findings and caveats: With later analysis, a missense DCLRE1C variant became linked to TCR beta V- and J-gene trimming. Cytomegalovirus status was reportedly diagnosed by the classifier with high sensitivity and specificity.

Germline V gene data show CDR1 as SGHAT and CDR2 as FQNNGV. The CDR3 is made up of 15 amino acids. V trimming: 5 bases; J trimming: 4 bases; junction bases outside the gene matches: 8. In the PCR, 60 Vbeta and 13 Jbeta primers were used. Some clones are missing from TCRdb's copy, which holds only in-frame ones; the method was immunoSEQ multiplex PCR. The sample has roughly 120,000 clones; around two thirds are singletons. Material for sequencing was PBMCs. The chain links TRBV11-2 to TRBJ1-2; 9 bases align to TRBD1. The TCR comes from a man aged 55 to 70 in good health and CMV-seropositive. The CDR3 sequence is CASSTYRGLPYGYTF. The CDR3 bases are TGTGCCAGCAGCACCTACAGGGGGCTCCCCTATGGCTACACCTTC.